The 30 T cell receptor beta chains below come from one sample, sequenced in a study of early T cells in non-severe SARS-CoV-2 infection. In TCRdb, the 5' RACE reads were re-called with MiXCR into one record per CDR3 protein. Among 75,000 or so distinct CDR3 sequences, roughly an eighth were seen once, and the ten largest hold 5.7%. The sample was whole blood, taken at baseline. The receptors shown here come from an adult who was a healthcare worker with PCR-confirmed SARS-CoV-2 infection or an uninfected control (not recorded which).

This clonotype was recorded a few times. The chain carries TRBV5-1 and TRBJ1-1; perhaps TRBD1 as D (5 bases). Trimming removed 4 bases from V and 3 bases from J, with 13 bases in between. The CDR3 sequence is 14 residues long. Looked up from germline, CDR1 is SGHRS and CDR2 is YFSETQ. For the CDR3, the DNA is TGCGCCAGCAGCGGGGGACGGGGATACACTGAAGCTTTCTTT. It codes for CASSGGRGYTEAFF.

This clonotype showed up many times. V gene TRBV5-1 combines with J gene TRBJ2-7; 7 bases fit TRBD1. The CDR3 runs 17 residues. Germline trimming cut 4 bases from V and 1 base from J; bases unmatched to any gene: 14. Germline V gene lookup returns CDR1 SGHRS and CDR2 YFSETQ. As DNA, the CDR3 is TGCGCCAGCAGCACCGCCGGGACAGCGATTCAGTCCTACGAGCAGTACTTC. Residues: CASSTAGTAIQSYEQYF. Full variable domain (outside the CDR3, taken from reference TRBV5-1 and TRBJ2-7): KAGVTQTPRYLIKTRGQQVTLSCSPISGHRSVSWYQQTPGQGLQFLFEYFSETQRNKGNFPGRFSGRQFSNSRSEMNVSTLELGDSALYLCASSTAGTAIQSYEQYFGPGTRLTVT.

The gene calls are TRBV4-1 and TRBJ2-2, with D unclear. The length of the CDR3 is 14 residues. Trimming took 4 bases from V and 5 from J, leaving 11 bases between them. Germline assignment: CDR1 MGHRA and CDR2 YSYEKL. The CDR3 loop is CASSPVLRTGELFF. Written as DNA, the CDR3 is TGCGCCAGCAGCCCAGTTCTCCGGACCGGGGAGCTGTTTTTT.

The chain couples TRBV3-1 to TRBJ2-5; 8 nucleotides match TRBD1. Looked up from germline, CDR1 is LGHDT and CDR2 is YNNKEL (reference sequence). With V trimmed by 1 base and J by 2 bases, 3 bases remained unmatched. The CDR3 is made up of 15 amino acids. CDR3 residues: CASSQGTGGQETQYF. DNA for the CDR3: TGTGCCAGCAGCCAAGGAACAGGGGGACAAGAGACCCAGTACTTC.

J is TRBJ2-1 and V is TRBV20-1, with TRBD1 identical over 7 bases. V lost 3 bases and J lost 2; bases outside the gene matches: 10. CDR1 is DFQATT and CDR2 is SNEGSKA in the germline V gene (reference sequence). CDR3 length: 16 amino acids. As DNA, the CDR3 is TGCAGTGCTAGCCCAAGACAGGGTAACACCTACAATGAGCAGTTCTTC. Translation: CSASPRQGNTYNEQFF.

This clonotype has only a few counts. This sequence joins TRBV6-1 and TRBJ2-5; 9 bases match TRBD2. Germline loops: CDR1 MNHNS, CDR2 SASEGT. Trimming at V came to 0 bases and at J to 9 bases, leaving 8 bases not matched to a gene. The CDR3 is 15 amino acids. CDR3 sequence reads: CASSEASGGRSPQYF. The CDR3 DNA reads TGTGCCAGCAGTGAAGCGAGCGGGGGGAGGAGTCCCCAGTACTTC.

This sequence joins TRBV7-9 and TRBJ2-5; TRBD1 matches at 8 bases. Germline loops: CDR1 SEHNR, CDR2 FQNEAQ (reference sequence). The CDR3 is 14 residues long. Trimming at V came to 3 bases and at J to 5 bases, leaving 5 bases not matched to a gene. CDR3 residues: CASSFRGTGETQYF. CDR3 nucleotides: TGTGCCAGCAGCTTCCGGGGGACAGGCGAGACCCAGTACTTC.

This clonotype was picked up many times. The V gene is TRBV18, the J gene TRBJ1-1; no clear D gene. Germline loops: CDR1 KGHSH, CDR2 LQKENI. Trimming stripped 3 bases from V and 10 bases from J, with 15 bases between. This CDR3 region has 13 residues. The CDR3 coding sequence is TGTGCCAGCTCACCGGAGAGGCGGGTTGCAGCTTTCTTT. Translated: CASSPERRVAAFF.

This clonotype appeared a few times. The V and J genes are TRBV5-1 and TRBJ1-6, with D perhaps TRBD1 (6 bases). V was shortened by 2 bases and J by 7 bases, with 10 bases between the two germline ends. In germline, CDR1 is SGHRS, CDR2 YFSETQ. The CDR3 is made up of 14 amino acids. The CDR3 nucleotides read TGCGCCAGCAGCTTAATAACAGGGAATTCACCCCTCCACTTT. As protein: CASSLITGNSPLHF.

The chain is built from TRBV28 and TRBJ1-1; possible D gene TRBD1, 5 bases. Germline-derived CDR1 and CDR2 are MDHEN and SYDVKM. This CDR3 has 11 amino acids. The V end was cut by 5 bases, the J end by 7 bases, with 8 bases between. The DNA of the CDR3 is TGTGCCAGCAGTGGGGACGGTGAAGCTTTCTTT. It codes for CASSGDGEAFF.

Only a few counts were recorded for this clonotype. The CDR3 loop reads CASSPAGTGGYIQYF. The CDR3 nucleotides read TGTGCCAGCAGCCCGGCCGGGACAGGGGGATACATTCAGTACTTC. The chain couples TRBV11-2 to TRBJ2-4; 11 bases map to TRBD1. Looked up from germline, CDR1 is SGHAT and CDR2 is FQNNGV. The CDR3 sequence is 15 residues long. V gave up 5 bases and J gave up 8 bases; unmatched junction bases: 8.

The V gene is TRBV27, the J gene TRBJ2-6; no clear D. V was pared by 5 bases and J by 0 bases, with 8 bases between. The CDR3 runs 15 residues. Germline V gene lookup returns CDR1 MNHEY and CDR2 SMNVEV (reference sequence). DNA for the CDR3: TGTGCCAGCAGTCCCATCCACTCTGGGGCCAACGTCCTGACTTTC. This encodes CASSPIHSGANVLTF.

This clonotype occurred a few times. The V call is TRBV5-4, the J call TRBJ1-1; no firm D call. The CDR3 covers 16 residues. Germline loops: CDR1 SGHNT, CDR2 YYREEE (reference sequence). The V gene lost 5 bases and the J gene lost 1 base, with 18 bases spanning the gap. DNA for the CDR3: TGTGCCAGCAGTCGCCGGAAACGGTCGGGGAACACTGAAGCTTTCTTT. It is translated as CASSRRKRSGNTEAFF.

This chain uses TRBV6-1 with TRBJ2-7, with D maybe TRBD2 (5 bases). Looked up from germline, CDR1 is MNHNS and CDR2 is SASEGT. The CDR3 is 13 amino acids. V lost 6 bases and J lost 2, with 11 bases in between. The CDR3 DNA sequence: TGTGCCAGCAGCCCGAGGGTACCCTACGAGCAGTACTTC. Translated, it gives CASSPRVPYEQYF.

The V and J genes are TRBV5-1 and TRBJ2-3; D ambiguous. V gave up 4 bases and J gave up 4 bases, with 16 bases separating them. Germline CDR1 and CDR2: SGHRS and YFSETQ. The CDR3 sequence is 15 residues long. Here the CDR3 DNA reads TGCGCCAGCAGCCTAGACTCCCTAACACCAGATACGCAGTATTTT. This sequence encodes CASSLDSLTPDTQYF.

In this sample, this clonotype turned up many times. CDR3 region: CASSVAGGMEETQYF. In DNA, the CDR3 is TGTGCCAGCAGCGTAGCTGGAGGGATGGAAGAGACCCAGTACTTC. The chain carries TRBV9 and TRBJ2-5, with D possibly matching TRBD2 (6 bases). CDR3 length: 15 amino acids. The germline V and J ends were trimmed by 0 bases and 3 bases, with 12 bases remaining between them. CDR1 and CDR2 (germline): SGDLS, YYNGEE.

This sequence joins TRBV7-9 and TRBJ2-1; 13 bases agree with TRBD2. Germline CDR1 SEHNR, CDR2 FQNEAQ (reference sequence). The CDR3 sequence is 14 residues long. V dropped 8 bases and J dropped 7; count of bases not matched to a gene: 5. CDR3 bases: TGTGCCAGCGGGCCGGGACTAGCGGGGAATGAGCAGTTCTTC. This codes for CASGPGLAGNEQFF.

The V call is TRBV18, the J call TRBJ2-3; no clear D. The CDR3 is 14 amino acids. V was cut by 2 bases and J by 2 bases, with 8 bases left in between. Looked up from germline, CDR1 is KGHSH and CDR2 is LQKENI. CDR3 DNA sequence: TGTGCCAGCTCACCAGCTCCCCACACAGATACGCAGTATTTT. It specifies CASSPAPHTDTQYF.

Points on this clonotype: A much larger clone differs by one base, so this may be a read error. The chain uses TRBV9 and TRBJ2-2; weak D call: TRBD2 (5 bases). The germline V gene has CDR1 SGDLS and CDR2 YYNGEE. This CDR3 has 11 residues. CDR3 sequence: CASSLTGEPFF. The CDR3 DNA follows: TGTGCCAGCAGCCTCACCGGGGAGCCGTTTTTT.

This clonotype was observed at least ten times. CDR3: CATKLWNPHNEQFF. The CDR3 nucleotides are TGTGCCACGAAGTTATGGAACCCCCACAATGAGCAGTTCTTC. The V and J genes are TRBV6-2 or TRBV6-3 and TRBJ2-1; D not resolved. V was pared by 10 bases and J by 5 bases, with 18 bases between. Per germline, CDR1 MNHEY and CDR2 SVGEGT. The CDR3 consists of 14 residues.

The rearrangement joins TRBV29-1 to TRBJ2-1; D is undetermined. The CDR3 covers 12 residues. Germline CDR1 and CDR2: SQVTM and ANQGSEA. The ends were cut back, 4 bases at V and 4 bases at J, with 8 bases in the middle. This CDR3 reads CSVVGSYNEQFF. The CDR3 DNA follows: TGCAGCGTTGTCGGCAGTTACAATGAGCAGTTCTTC.

The gene calls are TRBV18 and TRBJ2-7, with 8 bases aligning to TRBD1. V trimming: 4 bases; J trimming: 4 bases; junction bases outside the gene matches: 12. Looked up from germline, CDR1 is KGHSH and CDR2 is LQKENI. This CDR3 is built from 16 residues. CDR3 region: CASSQLQQGTGYEQYF. The CDR3 nucleotides read TGTGCCAGCTCACAACTCCAACAGGGGACAGGTTACGAGCAGTACTTC.

This clonotype was observed a handful of times. J is TRBJ2-3 and V is TRBV14, with unresolved D. Germline V gene sequence: CDR1 SGHDN, CDR2 FVKESK. The CDR3 spans 14 residues. The V gene lost 4 bases and the J gene lost 0 bases, with 8 bases spanning the gap. CDR3 sequence: CASSPSLSTDTQYF. In DNA, the CDR3 is TGTGCCAGCAGCCCGTCACTGAGCACAGATACGCAGTATTTT.

This clonotype has more than one count but fewer than ten. This sequence joins TRBV5-1 and TRBJ2-5; the D gene is possibly TRBD2 (5 bases). This CDR3 contains 15 residues. From germline, CDR1 is SGHRS and CDR2 YFSETQ. V shed 1 base and J shed 1 base, with 11 bases lying between them. CDR3 bases: TGCGCCAGCAGCTTGAGCGGCGCCTCCCAAGAGACCCAGTACTTC. This encodes CASSLSGASQETQYF. Filled out from reference TRBV5-1 and TRBJ2-5, the complete variable domain reads KAGVTQTPRYLIKTRGQQVTLSCSPISGHRSVSWYQQTPGQGLQFLFEYFSETQRNKGNFPGRFSGRQFSNSRSEMNVSTLELGDSALYLCASSLSGASQETQYFGPGTRLLVL.

DNA for the CDR3: TGTGCCAGCAGGGGACTAGCGGGGGCCGAGAACACCGGGGAGCTGTTTTTT. Translation gives CASRGLAGAENTGELFF. This sequence joins TRBV7-8 and TRBJ2-2; 14 bases match TRBD2. CDR3 length: 17 amino acids. The V segment lost 6 bases and the J segment 1 base; nucleotides outside the gene matches: 4. Germline assignment: CDR1 SGHVS and CDR2 FQNEAQ. The full variable domain, completed using reference TRBV7-8 and TRBJ2-2, is GAGVSQSPRYKVAKRGQDVALRCDPISGHVSLFWYQQALGQGPEFLTYFQNEAQLDKSGLPSDRFFAERPEGSVSTLKIQRTQQEDSAVYLCASRGLAGAENTGELFFGEGSRLTVL.

The sample holds many counts of this clonotype. The V and J genes are TRBV18 and TRBJ2-7; D unresolved. CDR3 length: 14 amino acids. Per the germline V gene, CDR1 is KGHSH and CDR2 is LQKENI. V lost 6 bases, J lost 0 bases, and 12 bases lay in between. CDR3 sequence reads: CASSLSDVSYEQYF. The CDR3 region has the DNA TGTGCCAGCTCGCTTTCGGACGTCTCCTACGAGCAGTACTTC. The variable domain in full, with the rest retrieved from reference TRBV18 and TRBJ2-7, is NAGVMQNPRHLVRRRGQEARLRCSPMKGHSHVYWYRQLPEEGLKFMVYLQKENIIDESGMPKERFSAEFPKEGPSILRIQQVVRGDSAAYFCASSLSDVSYEQYFGPGTRLTVT.

In this sample, this clonotype turned up a few times. The J gene is TRBJ2-1, the V gene TRBV5-4; the match to TRBD2 covers 9 bases. CDR3 length equals 16 residues. The junction had 14 bases not matched to a gene; V was cut back by 0 bases and J by 13 bases. The V gene's germline CDR1 is SGHNT and CDR2 YYREEE (reference sequence). The CDR3 DNA sequence: TGTGCCAGCAGCTTGGCTGGGACTAGCTCCACCCGAGTTCAGTTCTTC. It is translated as CASSLAGTSSTRVQFF. The variable domain in full, with the rest retrieved from reference TRBV5-4 and TRBJ2-1, is ETGVTQSPTHLIKTRGQQVTLRCSSQSGHNTVSWYQQALGQGPQFIFQYYREEENGRGNFPPRFSGLQFPNYSSELNVNALELDDSALYLCASSLAGTSSTRVQFFGPGTRLTVL.

This chain joins TRBV7-9 and TRBJ2-7, with 8 bases matching TRBD1. V lost 5 bases to trimming and J lost 5 bases; unmatched junction nucleotides: 2. The CDR3 is 12 amino acids. Germline assignment: CDR1 SEHNR and CDR2 FQNEAQ (reference sequence). CDR3: CASSPTGDEQYF. The CDR3 DNA follows: TGTGCCAGCAGCCCGACAGGGGACGAGCAGTACTTC. The full variable domain, in which reference TRBV7-9 and TRBJ2-7 provide the parts outside the CDR3, is DTGVSQNPRHKITKRGQNVTFRCDPISEHNRLYWYRQTLGQGPEFLTYFQNEAQLEKSRLLSDRFSAERPKGSFSTLEIQRTEQGDSAMYLCASSPTGDEQYFGPGTRLTVT.

Many counts were recorded for this clonotype. V is TRBV5-6 and J is TRBJ2-2; D remains unclear. CDR1 SGHDT and CDR2 YYEEEE come from the germline V gene. V dropped 0 bases and J dropped 3 bases, with 3 bases sitting between them. The CDR3 is 13 amino acids. The CDR3: CASSLVHTGELFF. The CDR3 DNA follows: TGTGCCAGCAGCTTGGTACACACCGGGGAGCTGTTTTTT.

The chain recombines TRBV29-1 with TRBJ2-1; possibly TRBD2 for D (6 bases). V lost 4 bases to trimming and J lost 14 bases, with 12 bases between them. Germline CDR1 is SQVTM and CDR2 is ANQGSEA. This CDR3 has 10 residues. The CDR3 bases are TGCAGCGTTGGCGGGACTCTTGAGTTCTTC. As protein: CSVGGTLEFF.